This is a list of T cell receptor beta chains from one sample in a study of T-cell reconstitution after alpha-beta-depleted transplantation in children. TCRdb re-called the PCR reads with MiXCR, one entry per CDR3 protein. The table shows about 980,000 distinct CDR3 sequences, with roughly 29% occurring only once. Material: PBMCs, mostly from graft donor cells, obtained 360 days after TCRalphabeta/CD19-depleted stem cell transplant. Receptor source: a boy under three years old who had a stem cell transplant for SCID, so the T cells may come from the graft donor. CDR3s include the opening cysteine and the closing phenylalanine or tryptophan. Fields, in order: clone size, V gene, J gene, CDR3 protein. For some rows the clone size is stated as once, few or many, or as a class when expanded; others skip it.

many	TRBV7-2	TRBJ2-1	CASSFRRGERSYNEQFF
NA	TRBV18	TRBJ2-1	CASSLNRVSYNEQFF
NA	TRBV4-1	TRBJ2-5	CASSHFHRELPETQYF
NA	TRBV12-3/TRBV12-4	TRBJ2-2	CASSTRDGNRNTGELFF
NA	TRBV18	TRBJ1-5	CASSMGRVEDQPQHF
NA	TRBV5-1	TRBJ1-1	CASSRVEGVNTEAFF
few	TRBV5-1	TRBJ2-1	CASSPDRPRGYNEQFF
few	TRBV20-1	TRBJ2-5	CSASGTSGGPETQYF
few	TRBV29-1	TRBJ2-1	CSVVQPSSYNEQFF
NA	TRBV10-2	TRBJ2-6	CASKESGANVLTF
NA	TRBV5-6	TRBJ2-1	CASSPRTSGGALENEQFF
many	TRBV7-3	TRBJ2-5	CASSRTGNQETQYF
NA	TRBV21-1	TRBJ2-1	CASSRTSVRNEQFF
few	TRBV27	TRBJ1-1	CASRYGTGSPEAFF
NA	TRBV5-6	TRBJ1-2	CASSSWTGAGYGYTF
few	TRBV6-5	TRBJ1-5	CASSNRVEPQHF